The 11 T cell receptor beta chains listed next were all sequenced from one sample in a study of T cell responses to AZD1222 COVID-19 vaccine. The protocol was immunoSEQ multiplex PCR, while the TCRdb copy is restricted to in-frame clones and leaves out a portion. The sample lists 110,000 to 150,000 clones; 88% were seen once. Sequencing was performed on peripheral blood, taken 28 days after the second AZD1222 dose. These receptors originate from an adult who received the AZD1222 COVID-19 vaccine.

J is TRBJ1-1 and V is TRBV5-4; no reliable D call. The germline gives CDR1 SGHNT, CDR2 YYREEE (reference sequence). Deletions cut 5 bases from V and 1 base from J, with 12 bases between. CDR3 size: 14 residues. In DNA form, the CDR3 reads TGTGCCAGCAGTTATACGTTGCCGAACACTGAAGCTTTCTTT. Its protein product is CASSYTLPNTEAFF.

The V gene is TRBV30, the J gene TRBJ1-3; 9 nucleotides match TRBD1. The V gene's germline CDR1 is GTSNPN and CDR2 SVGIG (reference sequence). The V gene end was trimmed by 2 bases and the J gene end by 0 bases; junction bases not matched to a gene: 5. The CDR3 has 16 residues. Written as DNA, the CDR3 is TGTGCCTGGAGTAGACAGGGGGGGATCTCTGGAAACACCATATATTTT. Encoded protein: CAWSRQGGISGNTIYF. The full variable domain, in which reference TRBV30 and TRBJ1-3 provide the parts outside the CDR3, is SQTIHQWPATLVQPVGSPLSLECTVEGTSNPNLYWYRQAAGRGLQLLFYSVGIGQISSEVPQNLSASRPQDRQFILSSKKLLLSDSGFYLCAWSRQGGISGNTIYFGEGSWLTVV.

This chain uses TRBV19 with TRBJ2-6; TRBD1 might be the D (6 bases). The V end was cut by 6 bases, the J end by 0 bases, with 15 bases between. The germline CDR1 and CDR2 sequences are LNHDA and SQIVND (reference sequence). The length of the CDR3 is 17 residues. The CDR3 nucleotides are TGTGCCAGTAGAGCCGGGACACCTATCTCTGGGGCCAACGTCCTGACTTTC. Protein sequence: CASRAGTPISGANVLTF.

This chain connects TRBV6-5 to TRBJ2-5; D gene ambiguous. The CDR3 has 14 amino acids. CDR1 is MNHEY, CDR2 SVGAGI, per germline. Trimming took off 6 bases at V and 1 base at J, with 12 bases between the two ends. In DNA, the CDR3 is TGTGCCAGCAGATTTAACAGCCGCCAAGAGACCCAGTACTTC. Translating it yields CASRFNSRQETQYF.

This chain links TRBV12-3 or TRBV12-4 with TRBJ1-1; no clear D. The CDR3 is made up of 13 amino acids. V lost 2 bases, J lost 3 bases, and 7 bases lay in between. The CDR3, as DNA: TGTGCCAGCAGTTTACAGGAATACACTGAAGCTTTCTTT. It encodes CASSLQEYTEAFF.

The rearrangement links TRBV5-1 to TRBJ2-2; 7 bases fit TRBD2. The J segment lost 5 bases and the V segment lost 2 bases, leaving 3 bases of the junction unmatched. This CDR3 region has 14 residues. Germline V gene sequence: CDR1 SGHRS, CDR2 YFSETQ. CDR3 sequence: CASSFGGNTGELFF. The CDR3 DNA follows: TGCGCCAGCAGCTTCGGGGGGAATACCGGGGAGCTGTTTTTT.

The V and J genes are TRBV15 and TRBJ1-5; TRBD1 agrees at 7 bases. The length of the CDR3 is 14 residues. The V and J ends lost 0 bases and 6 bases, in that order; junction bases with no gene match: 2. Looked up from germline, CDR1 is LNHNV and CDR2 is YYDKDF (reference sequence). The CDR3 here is CATSRDSGGQPQHF. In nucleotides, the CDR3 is TGTGCCACCAGCAGAGATTCAGGGGGTCAGCCCCAGCATTTT.

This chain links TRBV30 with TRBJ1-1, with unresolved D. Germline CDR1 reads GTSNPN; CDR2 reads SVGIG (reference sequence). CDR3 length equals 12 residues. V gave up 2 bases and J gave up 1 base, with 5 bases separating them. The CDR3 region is CAWSPWNTEAFF. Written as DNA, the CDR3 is TGTGCCTGGAGTCCGTGGAACACTGAAGCTTTCTTT.

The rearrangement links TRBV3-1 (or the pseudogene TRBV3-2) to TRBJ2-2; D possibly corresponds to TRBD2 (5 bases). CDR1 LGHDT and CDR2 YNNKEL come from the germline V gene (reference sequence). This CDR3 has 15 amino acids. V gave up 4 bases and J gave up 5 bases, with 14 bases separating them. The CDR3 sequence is CASSRAETGTGELFF. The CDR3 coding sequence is TGTGCCAGCAGCCGAGCGGAAACGGGGACCGGGGAGCTGTTTTTT.

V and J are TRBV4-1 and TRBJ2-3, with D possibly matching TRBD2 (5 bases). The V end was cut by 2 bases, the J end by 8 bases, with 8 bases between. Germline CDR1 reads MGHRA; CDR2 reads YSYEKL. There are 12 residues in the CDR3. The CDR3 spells CASSQTAGTQYF. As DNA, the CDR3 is TGCGCCAGCAGCCAAACTGCGGGTACGCAGTATTTT.

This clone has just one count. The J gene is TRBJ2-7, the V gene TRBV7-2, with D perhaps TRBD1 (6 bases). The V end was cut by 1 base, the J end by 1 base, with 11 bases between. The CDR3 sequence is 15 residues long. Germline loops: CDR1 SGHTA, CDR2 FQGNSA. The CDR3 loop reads CASSLDSTGSYEQYF. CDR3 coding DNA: TGTGCCAGCAGCTTAGACTCAACAGGGTCCTACGAGCAGTACTTC. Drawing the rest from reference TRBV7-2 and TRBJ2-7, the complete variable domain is GAGVSQSPSNKVTEKGKDVELRCDPISGHTALYWYRQSLGQGLEFLIYFQGNSAPDKSGLPSDRFSAERTGGSVSTLTIQRTQQEDSAVYLCASSLDSTGSYEQYFGPGTRLTVT.